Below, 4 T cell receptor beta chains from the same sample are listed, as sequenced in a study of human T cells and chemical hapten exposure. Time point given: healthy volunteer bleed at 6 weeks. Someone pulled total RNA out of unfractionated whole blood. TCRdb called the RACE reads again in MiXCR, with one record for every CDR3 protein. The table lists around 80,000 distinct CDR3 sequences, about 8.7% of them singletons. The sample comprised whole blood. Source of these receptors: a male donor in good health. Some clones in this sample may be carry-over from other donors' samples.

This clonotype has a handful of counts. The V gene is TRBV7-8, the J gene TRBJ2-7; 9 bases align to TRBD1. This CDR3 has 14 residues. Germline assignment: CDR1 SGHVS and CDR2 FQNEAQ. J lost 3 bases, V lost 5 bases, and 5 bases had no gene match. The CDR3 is CASSPRTGDYEQYF. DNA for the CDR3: TGTGCCAGCAGCCCGAGGACAGGGGACTACGAGCAGTACTTC.

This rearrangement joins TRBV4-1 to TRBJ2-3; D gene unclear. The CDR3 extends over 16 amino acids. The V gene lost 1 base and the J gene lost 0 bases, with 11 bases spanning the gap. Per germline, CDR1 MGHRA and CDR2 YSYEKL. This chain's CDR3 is CASSQGFRQSTDTQYF. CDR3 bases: TGCGCCAGCAGCCAAGGATTTCGGCAGAGCACAGATACGCAGTATTTT.

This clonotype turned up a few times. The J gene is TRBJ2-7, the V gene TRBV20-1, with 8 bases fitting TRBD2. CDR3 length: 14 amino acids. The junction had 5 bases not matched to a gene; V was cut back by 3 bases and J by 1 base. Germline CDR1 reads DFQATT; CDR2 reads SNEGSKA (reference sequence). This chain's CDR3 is CSARFSSGSYEQYF. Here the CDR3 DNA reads TGCAGTGCTAGGTTTTCTAGCGGGTCCTACGAGCAGTACTTC.

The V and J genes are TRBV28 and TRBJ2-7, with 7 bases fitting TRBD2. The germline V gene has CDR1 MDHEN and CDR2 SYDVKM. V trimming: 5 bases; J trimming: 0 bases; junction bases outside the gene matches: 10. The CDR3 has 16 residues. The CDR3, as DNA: TGTGCCAGCAGTCTGACCCGGGACTACAGCTCCTACGAGCAGTACTTC. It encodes CASSLTRDYSSYEQYF. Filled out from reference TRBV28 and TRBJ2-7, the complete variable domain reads DVKVTQSSRYLVKRTGEKVFLECVQDMDHENMFWYRQDPGLGLRLIYFSYDVKMKEKGDIPEGYSVSREKKERFSLILESASTNQTSMYLCASSLTRDYSSYEQYFGPGTRLTVT.